The next 19 T cell receptor beta chains were all read from a single sample in a study of human T cells and chemical hapten exposure. Each CDR3 protein gets one entry after TCRdb re-called the RACE reads with MiXCR. This table has around 380,000 distinct CDR3 sequences, about 4.8% appearing once. Time point specified: patch test 1, 2 weeks after DPC sensitization. Documented treatment: therapeutic diphenylcyclopropenone sensitization with weekly scalp DPC. The sequences come from whole blood, collected in connection with sensitization to the hapten diphenylcyclopropenone (DPC). These receptors were taken from a woman aged 50 to 65 with alopecia areata. Some clones in this sample may be carry-over from other donors' samples.

In its sample, this clonotype was seen a few times. This chain uses TRBV4-3 with TRBJ2-3, with a possible D match to TRBD1 (5 bases). V was pared by 0 bases and J by 4 bases, with 14 bases between. The germline gives CDR1 LGHNA, CDR2 YSLEER. This CDR3 comprises 16 residues. The CDR3 DNA reads as TGCGCCAGCAGCCAAGATAGGGCAGGGAAGGCAGATACGCAGTATTTT. Translating it yields CASSQDRAGKADTQYF.

There are a few counts of this clonotype. The gene calls are TRBV5-4 and TRBJ2-3; tentative D call: TRBD2 (6 bases). The CDR3 has 15 amino acids. CDR1 is SGHNT and CDR2 is YYREEE in the germline V gene (reference sequence). V was cut by 0 bases and J by 1 base, with 9 bases left in between. CDR3 sequence: CASSLDSGRTDTQYF. The CDR3 DNA reads as TGTGCCAGCAGCTTGGATAGCGGTCGCACAGATACGCAGTATTTT. The complete variable domain, with remaining parts taken from reference TRBV5-4 and TRBJ2-3, reads ETGVTQSPTHLIKTRGQQVTLRCSSQSGHNTVSWYQQALGQGPQFIFQYYREEENGRGNFPPRFSGLQFPNYSSELNVNALELDDSALYLCASSLDSGRTDTQYFGPGTRLTVL.

This clonotype has at least ten counts. V is TRBV7-9 and J is TRBJ1-1; no firm D call. CDR3 length equals 17 residues. With 2 bases removed from V and 1 base from J, the gap between germline ends came to 17 bases. Germline V lookup: CDR1 SEHNR, CDR2 FQNEAQ (reference sequence). This CDR3 reads CASSLLRLRFGNTEAFF. The CDR3, as DNA: TGTGCCAGCAGCTTATTACGGCTCCGCTTTGGGAACACTGAAGCTTTCTTT.

This clonotype was observed a few times. The chain recombines TRBV30 with TRBJ2-7; D is undetermined. Per germline, CDR1 GTSNPN and CDR2 SVGIG (reference sequence). Trimming shortened V by 0 bases and J by 13 bases, and 16 bases separated the two germline ends. This CDR3 has 12 residues. This CDR3 is CAWSVAQGPVYF. CDR3 bases: TGTGCCTGGAGTGTAGCACAAGGTCCGGTATACTTC.

This clonotype was seen a handful of times. The gene calls are TRBV5-1 and TRBJ2-6; possibly TRBD1 or TRBD2 for D (5 bases each). Germline CDR1 SGHRS, CDR2 YFSETQ. CDR3 length: 18 amino acids. Deletions cut 4 bases from V and 0 bases from J, with 17 bases between. The CDR3 sequence is CASSRGRVMSSGANVLTF. The CDR3 DNA sequence: TGCGCCAGCAGCCGGGGCAGGGTAATGAGCTCTGGGGCCAACGTCCTGACTTTC.

This clonotype was counted ten times or more. J is TRBJ1-1 and V is TRBV7-6; a possible D gene is TRBD1 (6 bases). The CDR3 is 14 residues long. Trimming cost V 4 bases and J 2 bases, with 11 bases left between them. Germline loops: CDR1 SGHVS, CDR2 FNYEAQ. The CDR3 protein is CASSSGQINTEAFF. As DNA, the CDR3 is TGTGCCAGCAGCTCCGGACAGATTAACACTGAAGCTTTCTTT.

The V and J genes are TRBV12-3 or TRBV12-4 and TRBJ2-5; D gene unclear. This CDR3 has 13 residues. V lost 7 bases and J lost 2, with 11 bases in between. The CDR3 bases are TGTGCCAGCAAAGAGCTGACTCAAGAGACCCAGTACTTC. Protein: CASKELTQETQYF.

This chain links TRBV28 with TRBJ2-7; 11 bases are shared with TRBD1. This CDR3 has 15 residues. The germline CDR1 and CDR2 sequences are MDHEN and SYDVKM. V lost 6 bases to trimming and J lost 5 bases; unmatched junction nucleotides: 9. CDR3 bases: TGTGCCAGCAGCCTTACCCGGGACAGGGGGAACGAGCAGTACTTC. It codes for CASSLTRDRGNEQYF.

The chain carries TRBV6-1 and TRBJ2-7; 8 positions agree with TRBD2. Germline CDR1 reads MNHNS; CDR2 reads SASEGT. Trimming cost V 6 bases and J 3 bases; bases outside gene matches: 10. This CDR3 contains 15 residues. CDR3 DNA sequence: TGTGCCAGCAGCGGAAGGTCGGCGGGGGGCTACGAGCAGTACTTC. It codes for CASSGRSAGGYEQYF.

DNA of the CDR3: TGTGCCAGCAGCCGGACAGGGGGGGAGTCCTACGAGCAGTACTTC. Encoded protein: CASSRTGGESYEQYF. V gene TRBV5-4 combines with J gene TRBJ2-7, with 10 bases aligning to TRBD1. This CDR3 is built from 15 residues. Germline V gene data show CDR1 as SGHNT and CDR2 as YYREEE (reference sequence). J gave up 1 base and V 4 bases, and 5 bases lay outside the gene matches.

The sample holds many counts of this clonotype. V usage is TRBV27 and J usage is TRBJ2-7; either TRBD1 or TRBD2 may fit D (5 bases each). V shed 5 bases and J shed 1 base, with 18 bases lying between them. Germline CDR1 and CDR2: MNHEY and SMNVEV (reference sequence). The CDR3 length is 16 residues. In DNA, the CDR3 is TGTGCCAGCAGTCCCTCGACCGGGACGGCTTCCTACGAGCAGTACTTC. It is translated as CASSPSTGTASYEQYF.

This clonotype has ten or more counts. This chain uses TRBV29-1 with TRBJ1-2, with D possibly matching TRBD1 (6 bases). The CDR3 runs to 13 residues. CDR1 is SQVTM and CDR2 is ANQGSEA in the germline V gene. V was clipped by 7 bases and J by 3 bases, with 15 bases between them. Here the CDR3 reads CSADRQADYGYTF. The CDR3 DNA sequence: TGCAGCGCCGACCGACAGGCCGACTATGGCTACACCTTC.

There are many counts of this clonotype. The V and J genes are TRBV7-3 and TRBJ2-2; D remains unclear. The CDR3 runs 13 residues. V lost 5 bases to trimming and J lost 6 bases, with 10 bases between them. Per germline, CDR1 SGHTA and CDR2 FQGTGA. The CDR3 is CASSLPPAGELFF. CDR3 coding DNA: TGTGCCAGCAGCCTACCCCCAGCCGGGGAGCTGTTTTTT.

This clonotype was seen only a few times. The CDR3 nucleotides are TGCGCCAGCAGCCAAGGGGGTAGCGGGGGTGATACGCAGTATTTT. It is translated as CASSQGGSGGDTQYF. The chain employs TRBV4-1 and TRBJ2-3, with 9 bases that match TRBD2. The V gene end was trimmed by 1 base and the J gene end by 6 bases; junction bases not matched to a gene: 5. Germline V gene sequence: CDR1 MGHRA, CDR2 YSYEKL. The CDR3 extends over 15 amino acids.

This clonotype has a handful of counts. The CDR3 bases are TGTGCCAGCAGCCCTACTAGCGGCAGAAGGGAGACCCAGTACTTC. This gives the protein CASSPTSGRRETQYF. The V gene is TRBV11-2, the J gene TRBJ2-5; 8 bases map to TRBD2. With 5 bases clipped from V and 5 bases from J, the junction kept 10 bases outside the gene matches. This CDR3 contains 15 residues. Germline V gives CDR1 SGHAT, CDR2 FQNNGV.

This chain connects TRBV5-5 to TRBJ1-5, with D possibly TRBD1 on 5 matching bases. The V gene's germline CDR1 is SGHKS and CDR2 YYEKEE (reference sequence). The V gene lost 0 bases and the J gene lost 5 bases, with 15 bases spanning the gap. This CDR3 is 16 amino acids long. The CDR3 nucleotides are TGTGCCAGCAGCTTGGAGGAGGGGATAGCCGATCAGCCCCAGCATTTT. Residues: CASSLEEGIADQPQHF.

Many counts were recorded for this clonotype. This chain connects TRBV7-9 to TRBJ2-4; 8 nucleotides agree with TRBD1. This CDR3 contains 15 residues. Unmatched junction bases numbered 8, after V lost 2 bases and J lost 8 bases. Germline V gives CDR1 SEHNR, CDR2 FQNEAQ (reference sequence). In nucleotides, the CDR3 is TGTGCCAGCAGCTTACACGGGACAGGAGGGGACATTCAGTACTTC. This translates into CASSLHGTGGDIQYF.

This clonotype was found a few times. The chain couples TRBV5-1 to TRBJ2-6; 12 bases align to TRBD1. CDR3 size: 20 residues. Germline CDR1 is SGHRS and CDR2 is YFSETQ. J gave up 2 bases and V 5 bases, and 14 bases lay outside the gene matches. CDR3 in amino acids: CASRDPGQGATVTGANVLTF. In DNA, the CDR3 is TGCGCCAGCAGGGATCCGGGACAGGGGGCGACTGTGACTGGGGCCAACGTCCTGACTTTC.

There are a few counts of this clonotype. The chain has TRBV20-1 and TRBJ1-6, with TRBD1 matching 8 bases. Looked up from germline, CDR1 is DFQATT and CDR2 is SNEGSKA (reference sequence). The ends lost 6 bases at V and 11 bases at J; junction bases unmatched: 9. The CDR3 extends over 13 amino acids. CDR3 loop: CSALDRGGTPLHF. The CDR3 region has the DNA TGCAGTGCACTAGACAGGGGAGGGACACCCCTCCACTTT.